These 8 T cell receptor beta chains were sequenced from one sample in a study of CXCR3-negative and CXCR3-positive naive CD8 T cells. Regarding the study as a whole: TRB CDR3s were more hydrophobic in CXCR3-positive than in CXCR3-negative naive cells.

What these receptors recognize is not known. UMI-labeled 5' RACE yielded the TRB cDNA libraries. TCRdb derives one entry per CDR3 protein from the 5' RACE reads, leaving out DNA. This repertoire comprises tens of thousands of distinct CDR3 sequences; its ten largest clones make up about 0.78%. Material for sequencing was naive CXCR3+ CD8+ T cells from blood. Specified subset: CD45RO-CCR7+CD27+CD95- naive CD8+ T cells expressing CXCR3 (TNR3+). The receptors derive from a human donor in good health. Some clones in this sample may be carry-over from other donors' samples.

The chain uses TRBV6-2 or TRBV6-3 and TRBJ2-2; the TCRdb D gene call, TRBD1, has no DNA to confirm it. The CDR3 has 16 amino acids. Germline V CDR1 and CDR2: MNHEY, SVGEGT. CDR3 protein: CASSYSDRDPLGELFF.

This sequence joins TRBV5-1 and TRBJ2-1; TCRdb selects TRBD2, and the lack of DNA leaves this call unchecked. This CDR3 comprises 15 residues. The germline CDR1 and CDR2 sequences are SGHRS and YFSETQ. CDR3 region: CASSPDYDSYNEQFF.

This CDR3 is CASTQGDTQYF. This chain connects TRBV6-5 to TRBJ2-3. There are 11 residues in the CDR3. Per the germline V gene, CDR1 is MNHEY and CDR2 is SVGAGI.

The CDR3: CASSPYRGAGNEQFF. The chain uses TRBV4-3 and TRBJ2-1; TCRdb indicates TRBD1, and absent DNA this call remains unverified. This CDR3 comprises 15 residues. The germline V gene has CDR1 LGHNA and CDR2 YSLEER.

This CDR3 is CASSRQGKEQYF. The rearrangement uses TRBV28 and TRBJ2-7; TCRdb gives TRBD1 as the D gene, but with no DNA this cannot be confirmed. This CDR3 is 12 amino acids long. Germline CDR1 is MDHEN and CDR2 is SYDVKM.

The chain employs TRBV5-4 and TRBJ2-2; TCRdb's D gene call, TRBD1, goes unchecked for lack of DNA. The CDR3 runs 15 residues. Germline loops: CDR1 SGHNT, CDR2 YYREEE (reference sequence). The CDR3 protein is CASQSGQTNTGELFF.

The V gene is TRBV11-2, the J gene TRBJ2-5; TCRdb names TRBD2, which stays unverified in the absence of DNA. This CDR3 region has 15 residues. Germline V gene data show CDR1 as SGHAT and CDR2 as FQNNGV. The CDR3 sequence: CASSSPSRGDETQYF.

The chain links TRBV28 to TRBJ2-1; as DNA is missing, the TRBD2 call by TCRdb cannot be tested. The CDR3 is 15 residues long. CDR1 and CDR2 (germline): MDHEN, SYDVKM. The CDR3 spells CASSQLVSSYNEQFF.